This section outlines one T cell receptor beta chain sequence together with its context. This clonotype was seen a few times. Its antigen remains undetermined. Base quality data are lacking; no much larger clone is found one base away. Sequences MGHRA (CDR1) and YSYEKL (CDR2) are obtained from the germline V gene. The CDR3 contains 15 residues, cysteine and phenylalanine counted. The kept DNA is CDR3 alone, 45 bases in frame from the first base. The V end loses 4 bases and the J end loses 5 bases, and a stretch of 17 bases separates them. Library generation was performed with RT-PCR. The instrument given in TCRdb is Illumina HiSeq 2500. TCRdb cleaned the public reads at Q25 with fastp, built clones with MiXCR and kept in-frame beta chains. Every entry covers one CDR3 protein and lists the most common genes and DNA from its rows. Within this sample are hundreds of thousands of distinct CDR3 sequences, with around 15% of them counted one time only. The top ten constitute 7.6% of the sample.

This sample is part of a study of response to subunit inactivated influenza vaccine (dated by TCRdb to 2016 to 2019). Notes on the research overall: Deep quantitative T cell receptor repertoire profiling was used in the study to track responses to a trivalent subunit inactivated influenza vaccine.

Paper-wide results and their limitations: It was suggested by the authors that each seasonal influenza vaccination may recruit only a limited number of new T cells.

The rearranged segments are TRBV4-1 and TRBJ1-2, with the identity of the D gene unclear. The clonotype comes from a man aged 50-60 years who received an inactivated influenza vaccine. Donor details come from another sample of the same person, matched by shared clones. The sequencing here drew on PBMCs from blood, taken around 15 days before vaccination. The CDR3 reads CASSLTNQAAYGYTF. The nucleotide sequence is TGCGCCAGCAGCCTCACAAACCAGGCCGCTTATGGCTACACCTTC.